In its sample, the clone carrying this T cell receptor beta chain was seen a few times. These data belong to a study of T-cell reconstitution after alpha-beta-depleted transplantation in children. Unique molecular identifiers were built into the TCRbeta library. TCRdb redid the calling of the PCR reads with MiXCR, one entry per CDR3 protein. The sample lists about 980,000 distinct CDR3 sequences, roughly 29% occurring once. CDR3 size: 17 residues. The V gene's germline CDR1 is DFQATT and CDR2 SNEGSKA (reference sequence). V gave up 3 bases and J gave up 2 bases, with 20 bases separating them. The material sequenced was PBMCs, mostly from graft donor cells, taken 360 days after TCRalphabeta/CD19-depleted stem cell transplant. The TCR was taken from a boy younger than two who had a stem cell transplant for SCID, so the T cells may come from the graft donor. V gene TRBV20-1 combines with J gene TRBJ1-5; D may be TRBD1 (5 bases). Here the CDR3 DNA reads TGCAGTGCTAGCCCTAAAGGGAGGGGTTGGCGCAATCAGCCCCAGCATTTT. Amino acids: CSASPKGRGWRNQPQHF.